Following are 15 T cell receptor beta chains from one sample sequenced in a study of Ad26.COV2.S vaccination and SARS-CoV-2 variants. Clones were sequenced by immunoSEQ multiplex PCR, and TCRdb holds only the in-frame ones, with some missing. The sample records about 450,000 clones, roughly 89% being singletons. The sample's treatment: roughly 19 received Ad26.COV2.S at low or high dose, single or two shots; 5 received placebo; per-sample allocation not given. Samples analyzed were those drawn on day 63 after the first vaccine or placebo injection. The sequences come from peripheral blood, collected in a trial of Ad26.COV2.S vaccine versus placebo. The receptors were gathered from a person aged 18-65 years who received the Ad26.COV2.S COVID-19 vaccine or a placebo.

This chain joins TRBV7-9 and TRBJ2-2, with D perhaps TRBD1 (6 bases). The CDR3 loop spans 13 amino acids. Trimming left V 7 bases short and J 3 bases short, with 9 bases between. Germline CDR1 is SEHNR and CDR2 is FQNEAQ (reference sequence). The CDR3 loop reads CASIDRHTGELFF. The CDR3 nucleotides are TGTGCCAGCATAGACAGGCACACCGGGGAGCTGTTTTTT.

This chain uses TRBV6-5 with TRBJ1-1; a possible D gene is TRBD1 (5 bases). Per germline, CDR1 MNHEY and CDR2 SVGAGI. There are 14 residues in the CDR3. V lost 2 bases and J lost 5, with 12 bases in between. The CDR3 is CASSYREGRTEAFF. The CDR3 DNA reads as TGTGCCAGCAGTTACAGGGAGGGGAGGACTGAAGCTTTCTTT.

The chain combines TRBV5-1 with TRBJ1-5; TRBD1 agrees at 9 bases. Looked up from germline, CDR1 is SGHRS and CDR2 is YFSETQ. V shed 0 bases, J shed 7 bases, and the junction held 8 bases outside the gene matches. The CDR3 totals 16 residues. The CDR3, as DNA: TGCGCCAGCAGCTTGGCGCCGGGACAGGGTCACCAGCCCCAGCATTTT. Protein sequence: CASSLAPGQGHQPQHF.

The chain is built from TRBV2 and TRBJ2-3; maybe TRBD2 (6 bases). The CDR3 has 14 amino acids. V was clipped by 4 bases and J by 0 bases, with 8 bases between them. In germline, CDR1 is SNHLY, CDR2 FYNNEI. In DNA, the CDR3 is TGTGCCAGCAGTGTGACTAGAAGCACAGATACGCAGTATTTT. The encoded protein is CASSVTRSTDTQYF.

This clone was observed once. This rearrangement joins TRBV9 to TRBJ2-5; 7 bases match TRBD1. Trimming at V came to 3 bases and at J to 1 base, leaving 0 bases not matched to a gene. The CDR3 runs 13 residues. The germline V gene has CDR1 SGDLS and CDR2 YYNGEE. CDR3 in amino acids: CASSGDSQETQYF. The CDR3 DNA reads TGTGCCAGCAGCGGGGACAGCCAAGAGACCCAGTACTTC.

V and J are TRBV7-3 and TRBJ2-7; D remains ambiguous. Trimming removed 2 bases from V and 1 base from J, with 12 bases in between. Per the germline V gene, CDR1 is SGHTA and CDR2 is FQGTGA. The CDR3 length is 15 residues. The CDR3 DNA is TGTGCCAGCAGCTTAGGGCACGGAGTGTCCTACGAGCAGTACTTC. Its translation: CASSLGHGVSYEQYF.

The chain uses TRBV4-2 and TRBJ2-5; perhaps TRBD2 as D (6 bases). The CDR3 runs to 14 residues. V shed 0 bases and J shed 5 bases, with 10 bases lying between them. Germline CDR1 reads LGHNA; CDR2 reads YNFKEQ. CDR3 sequence reads: CASSQEASAETQYF. CDR3 DNA sequence: TGTGCCAGCAGCCAAGAGGCTAGCGCGGAGACCCAGTACTTC.

V usage is TRBV7-2 and J usage is TRBJ1-2; D possibly corresponds to TRBD1 (5 bases). The germline V and J ends were trimmed by 2 bases and 3 bases, with 16 bases remaining between them. Germline V gives CDR1 SGHTA, CDR2 FQGNSA. This CDR3 is built from 16 residues. CDR3 nucleotide sequence: TGTGCCAGCAGCTTAATTTTGGCAGGGAGGGACTATGGCTACACCTTC. This sequence encodes CASSLILAGRDYGYTF. Looking up the rest from reference TRBV7-2 and TRBJ1-2 gives the full variable domain: GAGVSQSPSNKVTEKGKDVELRCDPISGHTALYWYRQSLGQGLEFLIYFQGNSAPDKSGLPSDRFSAERTGGSVSTLTIQRTQQEDSAVYLCASSLILAGRDYGYTFGSGTRLTVV.

The CDR3 reads CASSWGSNYGYTF. The CDR3 DNA reads TGTGCCAGCAGCTGGGGTTCGAACTATGGCTACACCTTC. The rearrangement joins TRBV28 to TRBJ1-2, with D hard to call. The germline gives CDR1 MDHEN, CDR2 SYDVKM. CDR3 size: 13 residues. V was trimmed by 6 bases and J by 2 bases, leaving 10 bases between them.

The sample holds a few counts of this clone. The V call is TRBV5-1, the J call TRBJ2-5; possible D gene TRBD2, 6 bases. Germline lookup yields CDR1 SGHRS and CDR2 YFSETQ. The CDR3 spans 14 residues. The V and J ends lost 0 bases and 5 bases respectively, with 11 bases between them. CDR3: CASSLATGVETQYF. CDR3 in DNA: TGCGCCAGCAGCTTGGCCACGGGGGTCGAGACCCAGTACTTC.

The gene calls are TRBV7-6 and TRBJ2-1, with D possibly matching TRBD2 (5 bases). V gave up 1 base and J gave up 0 bases, with 10 bases separating them. Germline CDR1 SGHVS, CDR2 FNYEAQ. The CDR3 totals 16 residues. The CDR3 is CASSLVSGLSYNEQFF. The CDR3 bases are TGTGCCAGCAGCTTAGTAAGCGGACTCTCCTACAATGAGCAGTTCTTC.

The rearrangement links TRBV5-4 to TRBJ2-1, with a weak D call TRBD2 (6 bases). Trimming took off 4 bases at V and 6 bases at J, with 14 bases between the two ends. The CDR3 is 14 amino acids. CDR1 and CDR2 from the germline V gene are SGHNT and YYREEE (reference sequence). The CDR3 region is CASSLPGSVNEQFF. CDR3 DNA: TGTGCCAGCAGCCTACCCGGGAGCGTCAATGAGCAGTTCTTC.

CDR3 DNA sequence: TGTGCCAGCAGCTGGAGAGACACAGATACGCAGTATTTT. Translation gives CASSWRDTDTQYF. The V and J genes are TRBV7-3 and TRBJ2-3, with D unclear. This CDR3 comprises 13 residues. Trimming removed 4 bases at V and 2 bases at J, with 7 bases between. Germline loops: CDR1 SGHTA, CDR2 FQGTGA.

The chain joins TRBV18 to TRBJ2-7; 13 bases align to TRBD2. The V and J ends lost 3 bases and 11 bases, in that order; junction bases with no gene match: 10. Per germline, CDR1 KGHSH and CDR2 LQKENI. CDR3 length equals 15 residues. CDR3 in DNA: TGTGCCAGCTCACCCACAGCCGGGACTAGCGGGATAAAGTACGTC. Translation gives CASSPTAGTSGIKYV.

The chain employs TRBV18 and TRBJ1-6; tentative D call: TRBD1 (6 bases). Per the germline V gene, CDR1 is KGHSH and CDR2 is LQKENI. V was cut by 5 bases and J by 8 bases, with 16 bases left in between. This CDR3 spans 15 amino acids. The CDR3 nucleotides read TGTGCCAGCTCATTGAACCAGGGGTTTGATTCACCCCTCCACTTT. This gives the protein CASSLNQGFDSPLHF. Supplemented by reference TRBV18 and TRBJ1-6, the full variable domain reads NAGVMQNPRHLVRRRGQEARLRCSPMKGHSHVYWYRQLPEEGLKFMVYLQKENIIDESGMPKERFSAEFPKEGPSILRIQQVVRGDSAAYFCASSLNQGFDSPLHFGNGTRLTVT.